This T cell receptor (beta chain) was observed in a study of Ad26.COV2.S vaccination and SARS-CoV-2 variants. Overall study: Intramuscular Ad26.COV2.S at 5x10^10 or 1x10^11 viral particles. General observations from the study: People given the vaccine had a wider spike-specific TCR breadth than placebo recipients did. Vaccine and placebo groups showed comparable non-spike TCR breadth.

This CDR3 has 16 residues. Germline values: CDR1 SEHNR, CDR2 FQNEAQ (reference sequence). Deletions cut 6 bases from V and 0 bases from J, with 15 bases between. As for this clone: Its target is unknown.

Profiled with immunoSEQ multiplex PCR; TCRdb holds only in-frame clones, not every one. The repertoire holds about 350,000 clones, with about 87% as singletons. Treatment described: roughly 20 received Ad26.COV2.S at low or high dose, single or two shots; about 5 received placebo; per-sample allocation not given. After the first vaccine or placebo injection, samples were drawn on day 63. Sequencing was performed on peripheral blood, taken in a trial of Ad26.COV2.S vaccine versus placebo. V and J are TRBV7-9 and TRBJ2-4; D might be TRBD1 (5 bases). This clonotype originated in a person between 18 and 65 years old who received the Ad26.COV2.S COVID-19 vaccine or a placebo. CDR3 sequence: CASSLDSAIAKNIQYF. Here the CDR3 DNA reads TGTGCCAGCAGTCTCGACAGCGCGATAGCCAAAAACATTCAGTACTTC.